The following is a T cell receptor (beta chain) sequence with its context. Germline V gene data show CDR1 as SNHLY and CDR2 as FYNNEI. CDR3 length: 14 residues. V lost 9 bases and J 2 bases, leaving 16 bases between the germline ends. These data originate in a study of blood T cell repertoires in COVID-19. Study as a whole: Both acute and convalescent COVID-19 samples were obtained from the United States, Italy and Spain.

Under the authors' procedure: Amplification of reference gene primers provided the estimated nucleated cell counts. Method: immunoSEQ multiplex PCR; TCRdb's copy keeps in-frame clones and lacks some. D and trimming were read from the DNA, whereas the V and J calls and clone size are those reported in that table. Among 70,000 to 95,000 clones listed, around 81% were seen once. The source is a woman aged 65 to 85 with acute or convalescent COVID-19. Sequencing was done on a sample of peripheral blood. V gene TRBV2 combines with J gene TRBJ2-5, with D perhaps matching TRBD1 (5 bases). CDR3 nucleotides: TGTGCCAGTACGGTTGGGGCTAGGCAAGAGACCCAGTACTTC. This gives the protein CASTVGARQETQYF. The full variable domain, in which reference TRBV2 and TRBJ2-5 provide the parts outside the CDR3, is EPEVTQTPSHQVTQMGQEVILRCVPISNHLYFYWYRQILGQKVEFLVSFYNNEISEKSEIFDDQFSVERPDGSNFTLKIRSTKLEDSAMYFCASTVGARQETQYFGPGTRLLVL.